This T cell receptor beta chain was recorded in a study of T cells after posttransplantation cyclophosphamide. General study findings and limits: Skin or GI-infiltrating T cells shared few TRB sequences with blood.

This clone appeared many times. Its antigen is currently unknown. A marrow graft followed busulfan-fludarabine conditioning, with cyclophosphamide on days +3 and +4. Assay used: immunoSEQ multiplex PCR; TCRdb lists only in-frame clones, some missing. This sample carries approximately 12,000 clones, none of them present only once. Trimming at V came to 4 bases and at J to 4 bases, leaving 6 bases not matched to a gene. This CDR3 contains 14 residues. Germline V CDR1 and CDR2: SGHRS, YFSETQ. The receptor comes from a female patient in her 40s who received an allogeneic stem cell transplant from a related donor, was CMV-positive, and had acute GVHD only. Some of these T cells may belong to the graft donor. The chain has TRBV5-1 and TRBJ1-2, with 8 bases lining up with TRBD1. Sample: PBMCs, taken after allogeneic stem cell transplant with posttransplant cyclophosphamide. In nucleotides, the CDR3 is TGCGCCAGCAGCAAGGAGGGACAGGCCTATGGCTACACCTTC. Its translation is CASSKEGQAYGYTF.